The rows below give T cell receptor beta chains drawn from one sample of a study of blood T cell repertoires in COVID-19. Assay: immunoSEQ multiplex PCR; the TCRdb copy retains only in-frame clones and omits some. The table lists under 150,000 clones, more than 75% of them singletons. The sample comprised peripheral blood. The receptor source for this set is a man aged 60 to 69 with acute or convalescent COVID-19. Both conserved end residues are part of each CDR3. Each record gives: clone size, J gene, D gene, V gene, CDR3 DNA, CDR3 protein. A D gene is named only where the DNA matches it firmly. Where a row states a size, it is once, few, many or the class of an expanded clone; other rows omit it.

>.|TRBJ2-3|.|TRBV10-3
TGTGCCATCAGTGAACAACTAGTATCGGTTCGGACAGATACGCAGTATTTT
CAISEQLVSVRTDTQYF
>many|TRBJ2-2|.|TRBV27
TGTGCCAGCAGTTTACAGGGGTCGGGCACCGGGGAGCTGTTTTTT
CASSLQGSGTGELFF
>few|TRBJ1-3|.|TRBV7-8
TGTGCCAGCAGTCGACGCGAGGGAGGAAACACCATATATTTT
CASSRREGGNTIYF
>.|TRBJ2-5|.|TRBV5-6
TGTGCCAGCAGCTTGCTTATAGGGGCTATCCAAGAGACCCAGTACTTC
CASSLLIGAIQETQYF
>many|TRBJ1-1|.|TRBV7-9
TGTGCCAGCAGCGTCAGGGGCGTGGACACTGAAGCTTTCTTT
CASSVRGVDTEAFF
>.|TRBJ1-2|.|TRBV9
TGTGCCAGCAGCGTAGCTCCGGGGGGCCGAAACTATGGCTACACCTTC
CASSVAPGGRNYGYTF
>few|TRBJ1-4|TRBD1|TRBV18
TGTGCCAGCTCCCAAGGACAGGCCCTAAGTGAAAAACTGTTTTTT
CASSQGQALSEKLFF
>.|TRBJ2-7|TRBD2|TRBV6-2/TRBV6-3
TGTGCCAGCAGTTACTCGCCTAGCGGGCCCCTGGAGCAGTACTTC
CASSYSPSGPLEQYF
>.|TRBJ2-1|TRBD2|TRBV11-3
TGTGCCAGCAGCTGGGGCGGCGGGAGGGTCTATGAGCAGTTCTTC
CASSWGGGRVYEQFF
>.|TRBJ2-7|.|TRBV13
TGTGCCAGCAGCTCAGGGGGGGGCGAGCAGTACTTC
CASSSGGGEQYF
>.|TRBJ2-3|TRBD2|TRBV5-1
TGCGCCAGCAGCTTAAACCCCGGGTTAGCGGGGAGCACAGATACGCAGTATTTT
CASSLNPGLAGSTDTQYF
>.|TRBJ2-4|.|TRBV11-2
TGTGCCGGAAGCCGAGGGGAGGAAAACATTCAGTACTTC
CAGSRGEENIQYF
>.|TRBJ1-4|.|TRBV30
TGTGCCTGGAGTGTAGGTCCAGGGTCCGAAAAACTGTTTTTT
CAWSVGPGSEKLFF
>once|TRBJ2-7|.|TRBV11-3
TGTGCCAGCAGCTCAACAGAGAGACCTTACGAGCAGTACTTC
CASSSTERPYEQYF
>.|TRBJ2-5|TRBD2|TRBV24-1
TGTGCCACCAGCCAGACCGAAGCGGGAGGGCTCGAGACCCAGTACTTC
CATSQTEAGGLETQYF
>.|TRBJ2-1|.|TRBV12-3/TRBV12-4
TGTGCCAGCAGTTTCCAGGGAAAAGAGCAGTTCTTC
CASSFQGKEQFF
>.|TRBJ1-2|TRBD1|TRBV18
TGTGCCAGCTCACCATTCGAGACAGGGGATGGCTACACCTTC
CASSPFETGDGYTF
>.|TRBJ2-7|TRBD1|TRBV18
TGTGCCAGCTCCCCCGGGCAGGGGGCCTACGAGCAGTACTTC
CASSPGQGAYEQYF
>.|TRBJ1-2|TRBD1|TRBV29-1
TGCAGCGTGGCGGGACAGACTCCATATGGCTACACCTTC
CSVAGQTPYGYTF
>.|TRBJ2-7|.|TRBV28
TGTGCCAGCAGTTATCCTGATCTCACAAGTTACGAGCAGTACTTC
CASSYPDLTSYEQYF
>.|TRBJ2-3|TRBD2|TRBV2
TGTGCCAGCAGCTGGACTAGCGGGAGTGCAGATACGCAGTATTTT
CASSWTSGSADTQYF
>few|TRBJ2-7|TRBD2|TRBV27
TGTGCCAGCTGGCCGGGACTAGGCTCCTACGAGCAGTACTTC
CASWPGLGSYEQYF
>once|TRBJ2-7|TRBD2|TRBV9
TGTGCCAGCAGCGTAGGAACTAGCGGTACCTACGAGCAGTACTTC
CASSVGTSGTYEQYF
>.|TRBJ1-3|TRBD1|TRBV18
TGTGCCAGCTCACTGGGACAGGGCTCCTCTGGAAACACCATATATTTT
CASSLGQGSSGNTIYF
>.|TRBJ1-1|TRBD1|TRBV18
TGTGCCAGCTCAGCACAAGGACAGGGGGCCGGAGCTTTCTTT
CASSAQGQGAGAFF
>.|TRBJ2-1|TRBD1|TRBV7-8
TGTGCCAGCAGCATCCACAGGGGGTCCTACAATGAGCAGTTCTTC
CASSIHRGSYNEQFF
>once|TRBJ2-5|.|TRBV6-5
TGTGCCAGCAGTTACTCGAGGGCGAGGGGGGAGACCCAGTACTTC
CASSYSRARGETQYF
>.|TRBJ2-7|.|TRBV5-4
TGTGCCAGCAGCGCGGGGTCCTCCTACGAGCAGTACTTC
CASSAGSSYEQYF
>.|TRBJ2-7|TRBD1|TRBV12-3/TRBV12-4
TGTGCCAGCAGCTGGACAGGGACCTACGAGCAGTACTTC
CASSWTGTYEQYF
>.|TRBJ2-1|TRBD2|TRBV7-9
TGTGCCAGCAGCCTGATTTACCCGGGACTAGCGGGAGTCGGCAATGAGCAGTTCTTC
CASSLIYPGLAGVGNEQFF
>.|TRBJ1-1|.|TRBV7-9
TGTGCCAGCAGCTTATCCCCAGGGTCCCCTGAAGCTTTCTTT
CASSLSPGSPEAFF
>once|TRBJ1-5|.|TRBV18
TGTGCCAGCTCACCGAGCGGGACGCTAAATCAGCCCCAGCATTTT
CASSPSGTLNQPQHF
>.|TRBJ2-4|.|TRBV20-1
TGCAGTGCGGAGACAGGCAACATTCAGTACTTC
CSAETGNIQYF
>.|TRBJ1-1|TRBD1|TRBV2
TGTGCCAGCAGTCAAAACAGGGGGCCCTCCGCTGAAGCTTTCTTT
CASSQNRGPSAEAFF
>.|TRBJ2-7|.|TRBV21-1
TGTGCCAGCACCAGCTTTTTTGACGCAAGTAAGGGAGGGGGCTCCTACGAGCAGTACTTC
CASTSFFDASKGGGSYEQYF
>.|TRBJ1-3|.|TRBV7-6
TGTGCCAGCAGCTTAGCGAGGGGAGGAGGAAACACCATATATTTT
CASSLARGGGNTIYF
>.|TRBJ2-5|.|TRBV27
TGTGCCAGCAGTTTATCCCCCGCGGTACAAGAGACCCAGTACTTC
CASSLSPAVQETQYF
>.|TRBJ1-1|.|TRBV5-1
TGCGCCAGCAGCTACGGCGGAGGGTCTCGCCGGAACACTGAAGCTTTCTTT
CASSYGGGSRRNTEAFF
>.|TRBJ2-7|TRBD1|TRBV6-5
TGTGCCAGCAGTAAACCGGGACAGGGTATTTACGAGCAGTACTTC
CASSKPGQGIYEQYF
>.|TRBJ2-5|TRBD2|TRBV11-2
TGTGCCAGCAGCTACGGGGCTAGCGGGAAGGGAGAGACCCAGTACTTC
CASSYGASGKGETQYF
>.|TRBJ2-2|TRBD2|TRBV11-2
TGTGCCAGCAGCGAGACTAGCGGAGGGACCGGGGAGCTGTTTTTT
CASSETSGGTGELFF
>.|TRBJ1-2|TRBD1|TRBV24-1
TGTGCCACCAGTGACCCTGGACAGGGGGACTATGGCTACACCTTC
CATSDPGQGDYGYTF